This is a list of T cell receptor beta chains from one sample in a study of neurological immune-mediated disorders. TCRdb analysed the 5' RACE reads with MiXCR anew, one entry per CDR3 protein. The sample lists around 53,000 distinct CDR3 sequences, 4% to 5.5% occurring once. The source material was PBMCs. These receptors were collected from a man in his fifties or sixties with multiple sclerosis. Both conserved end residues are part of each CDR3. D genes are given only for firm matches. A row's size may be missing; if present it is once, few, many or a size class.

TRBV27	TRBD1	many	TRBJ1-2	TGTGCCAGCAGCCCCTCGACAGGGGTGCACTATGGCTACACCTTC	CASSPSTGVHYGYTF
TRBV5-1	TRBD1	NA	TRBJ2-7	TGCGCCAGCAGCTTGTCGGGACAGGGGACCTACGAGCAGTACTTC	CASSLSGQGTYEQYF
TRBV27	TRBD2	many	TRBJ2-3	TGTGCCAGCAAAGCGGGAGCCGGCACAGATACGCAGTATTTT	CASKAGAGTDTQYF
TRBV3-1	NA	many	TRBJ2-7	TGTGCCAGCAGCCAGACGTCGCTAGGCTCCTACGAGCAGTACTTC	CASSQTSLGSYEQYF
TRBV7-2	NA	NA	TRBJ2-2	TGTGCCAGCAGCTCCCCGGTTGGGCGAGGACGGTGGGGTACCGGGGAGCTGTTTTTT	CASSSPVGRGRWGTGELFF
TRBV5-1	TRBD1	few	TRBJ2-1	TGCGCCAGCAACTCTTGGACAGGGTCCTACAATGAGCAGTTCTTC	CASNSWTGSYNEQFF
TRBV5-1	TRBD1	many	TRBJ1-5	TGCGCCAGCAGCTTGGCCATAGGGGGCAAAAGCAATCAGCCCCAGCATTTT	CASSLAIGGKSNQPQHF
TRBV10-3	TRBD1	NA	TRBJ1-6	TGTGCCATCAGTGCCGGGACAGATAATTCACCCCTCAACTTT	CAISAGTDNSPLNF
TRBV27	NA	many	TRBJ1-5	TGTGCCAGCAGTTTAAGGGATGGTCAGCCCCAGCATTTT	CASSLRDGQPQHF
TRBV19	TRBD2	many	TRBJ2-1	TGTGCCAGTAGTATTTCTAGCGGGAGCTTGAATGAGCAGTTCTTC	CASSISSGSLNEQFF
TRBV5-1	TRBD1	many	TRBJ1-5	TGCGCCAGCAGCTTGGAGGGCACAGGGGACCATCAGCCCCAGCATTTT	CASSLEGTGDHQPQHF
TRBV27	NA	few	TRBJ2-3	TGTGCCAGCAGTTTGAGGAGACAGTTAGGGGCAGATACGCAGTATTTT	CASSLRRQLGADTQYF
TRBV5-1	NA	many	TRBJ2-1	TGCGCCAGCAGCCCGAGCTACAATGAGCAGTTCTTC	CASSPSYNEQFF
TRBV6-6	TRBD1	NA	TRBJ2-7	TGTGCCAGTAGAGACAGGGACCTAACCTACGAGCAGTACTTC	CASRDRDLTYEQYF
TRBV20-1	TRBD1	few	TRBJ2-7	TGCAGTGTCCCCCGGGACAGTGACTACGAGCAGTACTTC	CSVPRDSDYEQYF
TRBV5-1	NA	many	TRBJ2-6	TGCGCCAGCAGCCCCGGAGGCCGGTTTGGGGCCAACGTCCTGACTTTC	CASSPGGRFGANVLTF
TRBV5-1	TRBD1	many	TRBJ2-5	TGCGCCAGCAGCTTCCAATGGACAGGCGGCAGAGAGACCCAGTACTTC	CASSFQWTGGRETQYF
TRBV5-1	TRBD2	many	TRBJ2-3	TGCGCCAGCAGCTTGGTAGTAGCGGGAGATACGCAGTATTTT	CASSLVVAGDTQYF
TRBV6-5	TRBD1	many	TRBJ1-4	TGTGCCAGCAGCCCGACAGGGGCTTTCAATGAAAAACTGTTTTTT	CASSPTGAFNEKLFF
TRBV7-9	NA	many	TRBJ2-3	TGTGCCAGCAGCCCGCCGAGGGGGTACACAGATACGCAGTATTTT	CASSPPRGYTDTQYF
TRBV20-1	NA	many	TRBJ2-7	TGCAGTGCTAGAGATTACCAGGGTTACTCCTACGAGCAGTACTTC	CSARDYQGYSYEQYF
TRBV12-3/TRBV12-4	NA	many	TRBJ2-2	TGTGCCAGCAGTTTGGGTGGGATCGCGAACACCGGGGAGCTGTTTTTT	CASSLGGIANTGELFF
TRBV10-3	NA	many	TRBJ2-7	TGTGCCTCCAACCCCCCTGGGGGCTACGAGCAGTACTTC	CASNPPGGYEQYF
TRBV29-1	TRBD2	many	TRBJ2-1	TGCAGCGTTGAACATAGCGGGAGCGAGCAGTTCTTC	CSVEHSGSEQFF
TRBV20-1	TRBD2	NA	TRBJ2-5	TGCAGTGGGGAGCGGGAGAGTGGAGAGACCCAGTACTTC	CSGERESGETQYF
TRBV4-2	NA	few	TRBJ2-7	TGTGCCAGCAGCCTATTGGGACTTTCCTACGAGCAGTACTTC	CASSLLGLSYEQYF
TRBV5-1	TRBD1	many	TRBJ1-2	TGCGCCAGCAGCTTGCTCCCGGGACAGTCTAACTATGGCTACACCTTC	CASSLLPGQSNYGYTF
TRBV7-8	TRBD2	medium-sized	TRBJ2-5	TGTGCCAGCAGCGTCCTGATGGTAGCGGGAGAGACCCAGTACTTC	CASSVLMVAGETQYF
TRBV6-5	NA	few	TRBJ1-5	TGTGCCAGCAGTTACTCAGCGGGGGGTCAGCCCCAGAATTTT	CASSYSAGGQPQNF
TRBV7-9	NA	many	TRBJ2-1	TGTGCCAGCAGCCCAGACACGACGAACTCCAATGAGCAGTTCTTC	CASSPDTTNSNEQFF
TRBV3-1	TRBD2	many	TRBJ2-3	TGTGCCAGCAGCCAAAGTAGCGGGGGGCCAGCACGGGATACGCAGTATTTT	CASSQSSGGPARDTQYF
TRBV3-1	TRBD2	NA	TRBJ2-5	TGTGCCAGCAGCCAGGATACGACGGGACTAGCGGGGCAAGAGACCCAGTACTTC	CASSQDTTGLAGQETQYF
TRBV20-1	TRBD1	many	TRBJ1-2	TGCAGTGCTCTCACAGGGGAAACTAACTATGGCTACACCTTC	CSALTGETNYGYTF
TRBV20-1	NA	NA	TRBJ2-1	TGCAGTGCTAGGGCACTAGGGTCGAGAAACAATGAGCAGTTCTTC	CSARALGSRNNEQFF
TRBV28	NA	many	TRBJ2-3	TGTGCCAGCACTTTGGGCCTTTCCAGGACCCATTTTCCCACAGATACGCAGTATTTT	CASTLGLSRTHFPTDTQYF
TRBV2	NA	few	TRBJ2-7	TGTGCCAGCAGTGAAGCTTGGCAGGGTTCCTACGAGCAGTACTTC	CASSEAWQGSYEQYF
TRBV4-2	NA	NA	TRBJ1-2	TGTGCCAGCAGGTCAATCGACGAGGACTATGGCTACACCTTC	CASRSIDEDYGYTF
TRBV28	TRBD2	many	TRBJ2-7	TGTGCCAGCAGTTGGGGGTTGGGGAGGGAATACTTCGAGCAGTACTTC	CASSWGLGREYFEQYF
TRBV4-1	TRBD2	many	TRBJ2-7	TGCGCCAGCAGCCCCGGGGGGGGGCCCTACGAGCAGTACTTC	CASSPGGGPYEQYF
TRBV5-1	TRBD1	many	TRBJ1-1	TGCGCCAGCAGCTTAACAGGGGCGAGCACTGAAGCTTTCTTT	CASSLTGASTEAFF